A single sample gave rise to the 5 T cell receptor beta chains below, sequenced in a study of response to subunit inactivated influenza vaccine. One entry per CDR3 protein results from TCRdb running MiXCR on the RT-PCR reads. This table has about 650,000 distinct CDR3 sequences, approximately 15% appearing once. The sequencing here drew on PBMCs from blood, taken approximately 13 days after vaccination. All receptors derive from a man in his fifties who received an inactivated influenza vaccine.

The gene calls are TRBV7-9 and TRBJ2-7; tentatively, D is TRBD1 or TRBD2 (5 bases each). The V gene lost 1 base and the J gene lost 5 bases, with 15 bases spanning the gap. CDR3 length: 15 amino acids. The germline V gene encodes CDR1 SEHNR and CDR2 FQNEAQ (reference sequence). The CDR3 DNA reads TGTGCCAGCAGCTTAGATCAGGGAGTTATCGACGAGCAGTACTTC. This translates into CASSLDQGVIDEQYF.

The chain joins TRBV7-9 to TRBJ1-1, with 8 bases lining up with TRBD1. Germline V CDR1 and CDR2: SEHNR, FQNEAQ (reference sequence). The CDR3 has 14 residues. The V and J ends lost 5 bases and 0 bases, in that order; junction bases with no gene match: 2. The DNA for the CDR3 is TGTGCCAGCAGCCGGACAGGGATGAACACTGAAGCTTTCTTT. Translating gives CASSRTGMNTEAFF. Full variable domain (rest looked up from reference TRBV7-9 and TRBJ1-1): DTGVSQNPRHKITKRGQNVTFRCDPISEHNRLYWYRQTLGQGPEFLTYFQNEAQLEKSRLLSDRFSAERPKGSFSTLEIQRTEQGDSAMYLCASSRTGMNTEAFFGQGTRLTVV.

V is TRBV6-2 or TRBV6-3 and J is TRBJ2-7, with no clear D. V lost 1 base and J lost 1, with 5 bases in between. The CDR3 totals 13 residues. Germline V gene sequence: CDR1 MNHEY, CDR2 SVGEGT. CDR3 sequence: CASSYFQSYEQYF. The DNA of the CDR3 is TGTGCCAGCAGTTACTTCCAGTCCTACGAGCAGTACTTC.

This clonotype appeared many times. The chain is built from TRBV13 and TRBJ2-1, with D possibly being TRBD2 (6 bases). CDR1 PRHDT and CDR2 FYEKMQ come from the germline V gene (reference sequence). Trimming removed 5 bases at V and 5 bases at J, with 10 bases between. The CDR3 extends over 13 amino acids. CDR3 loop: CASSPGTHNEQFF. The CDR3 nucleotides are TGTGCCAGCAGCCCCGGGACTCACAATGAGCAGTTCTTC. Complete variable domain (other parts from reference TRBV13 and TRBJ2-1): AAGVIQSPRHLIKEKRETATLKCYPIPRHDTVYWYQQGPGQDPQFLISFYEKMQSDKGSIPDRFSAQQFSDYHSELNMSSLELGDSALYFCASSPGTHNEQFFGPGTRLTVL.

The chain couples TRBV6-1 to TRBJ2-4, with 7 nucleotides matching TRBD1. Germline assignment: CDR1 MNHNS and CDR2 SASEGT. This CDR3 has 14 amino acids. J was trimmed by 9 bases and V by 6 bases; bases with no gene match: 11. The CDR3 region is CASSRQGVGGIQYF. DNA of the CDR3: TGTGCCAGCAGCCGTCAGGGGGTTGGAGGCATTCAGTACTTC.